This TCR beta chain was identified in a study of blood T cell repertoires in COVID-19 (dated by TCRdb to 2018 to 2021). With regard to the full study: Samples covering the acute and convalescent phases of COVID-19 were provided by collaborators in the United States, Italy and Spain. A freely available public database, intended as a resource for researchers studying the immune response to SARS-CoV-2, is where the repertoires were released. Samples were obtained from the ongoing ImmuneRACE study (first 160 participants) and from approximately 1,200 subjects provided by 6 global collaborators. A de-identified subject ID, COVID-19 status, age in years and sex were almost always included in the sample metadata. Deeply sampled blood TCRbeta repertoires from subjects exposed to, actively infected with, or recovered from COVID-19 were included in the dataset. The prospective study material was composed of cDNA or gDNA derived from T cells, B-cell-depleted T cells, or PBMCs. Where available, HLA class I and class II types were taken from metadata supplied by the sample provider and were not determined by assay-based typing. What the research found in general, with its limitations: How much clinical and demographic metadata was included differed by source and by participant, and the metadata was provided uncurated.

A few counts support this clone. Its specific antigen is unknown. No base qualities exist here, and no much larger clone lies one base off it. TCRbeta CDR3 regions were amplified from genomic DNA using the immunoSEQ Assay, a bias-controlled multiplex PCR. On the study's bioinformatics: Nucleated cell counts per sample were estimated from amplification of reference gene primers within the assay. To quantify the absolute abundance of each unique TCRbeta CDR3 rearrangement, sequence reads were collapsed and filtered. Productive Simpson clonality was computed per sample as the square root of Simpson's diversity index over productive rearrangements. The table comes from immuneACCESS by way of TCRdb, which keeps in-frame sequences with V and J called. Part of the clones is missing from these tables; in studies checked, under half for an unresolved V gene and the rest for unknown reasons. That table is the source of V, J and clone size, and D and trimming were worked out from the DNA. The sample table holds 200,000 or so clones, of which 85% to 90% were seen once. The ten biggest clones cover 5% to 6.5% of the sample.

Trimming removed 3 bases from V and 4 bases from J; the gene matches leave 9 bases unexplained. Reading the germline V gene gives CDR1 KGHSH and CDR2 LQKENI. The CDR3 has 16 amino acids, counting the end cysteine and phenylalanine. Of the read, only the CDR3 DNA is kept; its 48 bases are in frame from base 1. Whole blood was collected in K2EDTA tubes by collaborating institutions according to the institutions' own protocols. For TCRbeta analysis, collaborator samples were shipped as frozen whole blood, as isolated PBMCs, or as DNA extracted from either sample type. The rearrangement joined TRBV18 to TRBJ2-3; TRBD1 matches 8 bases in the middle. The material sequenced was peripheral blood. This receptor was taken from a man aged 80 or over with acute or convalescent COVID-19. The CDR3 here reads CASSPGVGQGPDTQYF. The DNA sequence is TGTGCCAGCTCACCGGGGGTCGGACAGGGTCCAGATACGCAGTATTTT.